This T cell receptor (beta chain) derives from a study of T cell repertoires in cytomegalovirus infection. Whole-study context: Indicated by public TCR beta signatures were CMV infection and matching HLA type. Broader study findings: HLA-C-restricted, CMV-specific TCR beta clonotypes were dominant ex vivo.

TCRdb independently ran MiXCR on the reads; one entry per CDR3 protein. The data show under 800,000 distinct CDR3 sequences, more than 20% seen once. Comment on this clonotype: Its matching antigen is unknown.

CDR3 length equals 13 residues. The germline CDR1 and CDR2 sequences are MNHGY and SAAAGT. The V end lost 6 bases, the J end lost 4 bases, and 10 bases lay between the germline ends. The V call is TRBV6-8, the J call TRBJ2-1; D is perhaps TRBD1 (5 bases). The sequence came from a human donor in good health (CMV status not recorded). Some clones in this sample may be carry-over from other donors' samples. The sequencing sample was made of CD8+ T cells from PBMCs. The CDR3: CASSPNRYNEQFF. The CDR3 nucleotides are TGTGCCAGCAGCCCCAACAGGTACAATGAGCAGTTCTTC.